This T cell receptor (beta chain) appears in the sequencing data of a study of OX40 agonist ivuxolimab in advanced cancers. Per the germline V gene, CDR1 is ENHRY and CDR2 is SYGVKD. V was shortened by 1 base and J by 6 bases, with 9 bases between the two germline ends. The CDR3 length is 13 residues. Generated by immunoSEQ multiplex PCR, the TCRdb table keeps only in-frame clones and is missing some. The sample contains tens of thousands of clones, 90% of which appear only once. The chain combines TRBV10-3 with TRBJ1-2; no reliable D call. This sample comprised CD4+ or CD8+ T cells sorted from blood, obtained in a trial of the OX40 agonist ivuxolimab. The clonotype comes from an adult with an advanced solid tumor such as melanoma, head and neck, liver or kidney cancer. The CDR3 DNA is TGTGCCATCAGTGAGTACCAGGTCAATGGCTACACCTTC. Translation: CAISEYQVNGYTF.